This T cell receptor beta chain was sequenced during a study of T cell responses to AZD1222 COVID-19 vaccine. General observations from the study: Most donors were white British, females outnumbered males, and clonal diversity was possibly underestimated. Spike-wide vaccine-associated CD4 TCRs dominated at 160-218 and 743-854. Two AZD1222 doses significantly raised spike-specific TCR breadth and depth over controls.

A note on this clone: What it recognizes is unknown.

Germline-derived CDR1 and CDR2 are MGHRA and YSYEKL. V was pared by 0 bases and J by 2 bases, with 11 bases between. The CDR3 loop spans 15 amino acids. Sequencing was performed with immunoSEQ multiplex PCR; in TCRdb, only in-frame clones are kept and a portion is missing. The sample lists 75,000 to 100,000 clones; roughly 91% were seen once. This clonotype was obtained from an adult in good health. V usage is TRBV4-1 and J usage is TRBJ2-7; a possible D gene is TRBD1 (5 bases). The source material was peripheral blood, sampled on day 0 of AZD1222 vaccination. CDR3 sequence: CASSQDDSLTYEQYF. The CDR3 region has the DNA TGCGCCAGCAGCCAAGATGACAGCCTGACCTACGAGCAGTACTTC.